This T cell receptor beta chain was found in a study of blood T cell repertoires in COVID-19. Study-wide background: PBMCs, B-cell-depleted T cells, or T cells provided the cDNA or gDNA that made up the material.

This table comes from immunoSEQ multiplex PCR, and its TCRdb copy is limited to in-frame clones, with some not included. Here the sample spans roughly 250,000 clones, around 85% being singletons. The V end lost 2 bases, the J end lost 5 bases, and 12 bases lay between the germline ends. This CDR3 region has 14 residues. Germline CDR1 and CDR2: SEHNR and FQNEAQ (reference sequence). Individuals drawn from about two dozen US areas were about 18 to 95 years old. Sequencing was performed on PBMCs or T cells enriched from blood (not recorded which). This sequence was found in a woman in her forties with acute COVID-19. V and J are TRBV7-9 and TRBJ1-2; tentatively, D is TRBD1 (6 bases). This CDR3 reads CASSLNQGQYGYTF. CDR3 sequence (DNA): TGTGCCAGCAGCTTAAACCAGGGACAATATGGCTACACCTTC.